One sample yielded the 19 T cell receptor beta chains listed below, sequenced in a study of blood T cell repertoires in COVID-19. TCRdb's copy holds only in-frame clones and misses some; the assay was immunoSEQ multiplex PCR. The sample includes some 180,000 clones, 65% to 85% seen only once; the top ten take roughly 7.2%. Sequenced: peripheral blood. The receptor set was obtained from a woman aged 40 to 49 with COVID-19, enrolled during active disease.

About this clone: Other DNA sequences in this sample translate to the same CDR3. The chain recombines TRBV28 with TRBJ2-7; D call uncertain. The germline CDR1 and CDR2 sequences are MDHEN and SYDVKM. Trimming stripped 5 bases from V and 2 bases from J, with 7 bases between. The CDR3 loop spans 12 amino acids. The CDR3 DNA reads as TGTGCCAGCAGTCTACGTGCCTACGAGCAGTACTTC. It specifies CASSLRAYEQYF.

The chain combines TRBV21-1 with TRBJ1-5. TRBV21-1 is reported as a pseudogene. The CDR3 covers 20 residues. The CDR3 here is CASGGFHQSRGTDSNQPQHF. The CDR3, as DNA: TGTGCCAGTGGCGGCTTTCATCAGTCTCGCGGGACGGATAGCAATCAGCCCCAGCATTTT.

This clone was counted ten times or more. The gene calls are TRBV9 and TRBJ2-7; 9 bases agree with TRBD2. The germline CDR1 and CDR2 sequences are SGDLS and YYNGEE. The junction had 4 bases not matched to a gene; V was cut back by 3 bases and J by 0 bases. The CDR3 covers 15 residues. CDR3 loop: CASSALAGSSYEQYF. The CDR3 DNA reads TGTGCCAGCAGCGCCCTAGCGGGGAGCTCCTACGAGCAGTACTTC.

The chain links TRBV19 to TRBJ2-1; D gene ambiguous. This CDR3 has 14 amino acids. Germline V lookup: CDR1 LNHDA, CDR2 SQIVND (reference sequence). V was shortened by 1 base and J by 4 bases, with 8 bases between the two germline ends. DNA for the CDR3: TGTGCCAGTAGTATAGCTGACTCGTACAATGAGCAGTTCTTC. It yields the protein CASSIADSYNEQFF.

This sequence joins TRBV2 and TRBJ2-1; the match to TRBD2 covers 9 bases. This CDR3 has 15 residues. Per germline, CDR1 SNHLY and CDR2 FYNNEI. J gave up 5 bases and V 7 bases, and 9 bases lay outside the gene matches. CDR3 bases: TGTGCCAGCACTTCTCTCGGGACTAGCCACAATGAGCAGTTCTTC. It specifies CASTSLGTSHNEQFF.

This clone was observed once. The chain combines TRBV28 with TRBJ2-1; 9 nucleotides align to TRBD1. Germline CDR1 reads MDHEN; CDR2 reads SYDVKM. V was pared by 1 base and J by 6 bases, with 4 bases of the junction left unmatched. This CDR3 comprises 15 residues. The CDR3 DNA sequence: TGTGCCAGCAGTTTATACGGGACAGGGAGCAATGAGCAGTTCTTC. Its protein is CASSLYGTGSNEQFF.

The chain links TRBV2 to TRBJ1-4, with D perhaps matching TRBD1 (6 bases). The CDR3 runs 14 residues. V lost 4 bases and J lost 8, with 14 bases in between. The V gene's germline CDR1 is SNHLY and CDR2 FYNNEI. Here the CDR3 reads CASSGNRVDEKLFF. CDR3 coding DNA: TGTGCCAGCAGTGGGAACAGGGTTGACGAAAAACTGTTTTTT.

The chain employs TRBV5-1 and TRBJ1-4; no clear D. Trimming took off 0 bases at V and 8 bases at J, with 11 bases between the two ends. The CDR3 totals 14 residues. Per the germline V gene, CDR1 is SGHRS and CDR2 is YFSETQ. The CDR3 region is CASSLAGVREKLFF. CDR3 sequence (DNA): TGCGCCAGCAGCTTGGCCGGAGTTCGGGAAAAACTGTTTTTT.

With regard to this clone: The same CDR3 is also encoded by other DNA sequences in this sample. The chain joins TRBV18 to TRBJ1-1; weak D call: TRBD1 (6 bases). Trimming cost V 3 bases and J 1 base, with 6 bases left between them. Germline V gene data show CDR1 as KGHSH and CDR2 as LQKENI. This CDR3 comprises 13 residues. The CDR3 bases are TGTGCCAGCTCACCGGGACAGAACACTGAAGCTTTCTTT. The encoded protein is CASSPGQNTEAFF.

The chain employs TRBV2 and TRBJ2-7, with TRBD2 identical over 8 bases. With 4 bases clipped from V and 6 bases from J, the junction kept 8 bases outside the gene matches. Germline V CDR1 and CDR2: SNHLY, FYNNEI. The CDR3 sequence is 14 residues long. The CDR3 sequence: CASSVLGRAFEQYF. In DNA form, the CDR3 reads TGTGCCAGCAGTGTACTCGGGAGGGCCTTCGAGCAGTACTTC.

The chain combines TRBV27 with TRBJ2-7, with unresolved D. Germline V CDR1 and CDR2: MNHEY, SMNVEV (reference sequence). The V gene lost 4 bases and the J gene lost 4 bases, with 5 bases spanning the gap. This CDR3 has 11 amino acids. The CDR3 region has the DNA TGTGCCAGCAGTTACGGGTACGAGCAGTACTTC. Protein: CASSYGYEQYF.

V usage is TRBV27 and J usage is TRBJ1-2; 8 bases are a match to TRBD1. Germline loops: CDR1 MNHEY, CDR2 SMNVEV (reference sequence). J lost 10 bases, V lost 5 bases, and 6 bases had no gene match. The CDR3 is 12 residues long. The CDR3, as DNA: TGTGCCAGCAGTACCCCGACAGGGGCCTACACCTTC. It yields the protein CASSTPTGAYTF.

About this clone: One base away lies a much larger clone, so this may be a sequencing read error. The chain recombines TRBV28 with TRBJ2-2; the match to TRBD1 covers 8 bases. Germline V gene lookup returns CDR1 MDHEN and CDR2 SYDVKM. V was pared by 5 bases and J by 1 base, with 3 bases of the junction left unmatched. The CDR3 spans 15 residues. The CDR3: CASSPGTGNTGELFF. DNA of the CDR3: TGTGCCAGCAGTCCCGGGACAGGGAACACCGGGGAGCTGTTTTTT.

The CDR3 DNA reads TGTGCCAGCAGCTTAACCACAGGGGGCAGGGAGACCCAGTACTTC. Protein: CASSLTTGGRETQYF. The chain employs TRBV7-9 and TRBJ2-5; 9 bases are a match to TRBD1. The length of the CDR3 is 15 residues. Germline V gene sequence: CDR1 SEHNR, CDR2 FQNEAQ (reference sequence). V was clipped by 2 bases and J by 5 bases; unmatched bases: 6. The full variable domain, with the rest looked up from reference TRBV7-9 and TRBJ2-5, is DTGVSQNPRHKITKRGQNVTFRCDPISEHNRLYWYRQTLGQGPEFLTYFQNEAQLEKSRLLSDRFSAERPKGSFSTLEIQRTEQGDSAMYLCASSLTTGGRETQYFGPGTRLLVL.

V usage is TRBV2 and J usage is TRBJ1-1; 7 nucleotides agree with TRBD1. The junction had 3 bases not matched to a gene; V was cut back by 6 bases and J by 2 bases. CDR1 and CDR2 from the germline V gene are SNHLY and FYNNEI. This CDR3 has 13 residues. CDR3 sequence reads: CASRGQLNTEAFF. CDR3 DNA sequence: TGTGCCAGCAGGGGACAGCTCAACACTGAAGCTTTCTTT. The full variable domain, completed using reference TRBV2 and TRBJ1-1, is EPEVTQTPSHQVTQMGQEVILRCVPISNHLYFYWYRQILGQKVEFLVSFYNNEISEKSEIFDDQFSVERPDGSNFTLKIRSTKLEDSAMYFCASRGQLNTEAFFGQGTRLTVV.

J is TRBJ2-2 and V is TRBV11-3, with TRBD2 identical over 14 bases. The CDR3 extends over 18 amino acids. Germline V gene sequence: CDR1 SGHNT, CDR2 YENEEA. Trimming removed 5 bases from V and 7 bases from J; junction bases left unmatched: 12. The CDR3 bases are TGTGCCAGCAGCCCCCGACTAGCGGGGGGGCTGGATGGCGGGGAGCTGTTTTTT. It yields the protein CASSPRLAGGLDGGELFF.

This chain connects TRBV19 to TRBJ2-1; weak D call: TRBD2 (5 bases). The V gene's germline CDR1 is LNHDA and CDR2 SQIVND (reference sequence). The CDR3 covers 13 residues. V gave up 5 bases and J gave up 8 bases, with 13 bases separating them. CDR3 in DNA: TGTGCCAGTAGTTTAAATACTAGGGATGAGCAGTTCTTC. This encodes CASSLNTRDEQFF.

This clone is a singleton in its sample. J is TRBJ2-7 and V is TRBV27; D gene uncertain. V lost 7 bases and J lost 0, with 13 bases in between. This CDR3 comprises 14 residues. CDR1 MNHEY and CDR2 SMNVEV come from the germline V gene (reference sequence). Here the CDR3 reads CASNIVPSSYEQYF. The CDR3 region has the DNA TGTGCCAGCAATATCGTCCCGAGCTCCTACGAGCAGTACTTC.

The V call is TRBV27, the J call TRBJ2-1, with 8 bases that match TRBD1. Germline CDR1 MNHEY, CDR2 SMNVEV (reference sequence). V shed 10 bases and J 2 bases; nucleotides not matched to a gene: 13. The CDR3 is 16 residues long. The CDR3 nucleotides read TGTGCCACTGGAGGGAACAGGGGGATGACCTACAATGAGCAGTTCTTC. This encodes CATGGNRGMTYNEQFF.